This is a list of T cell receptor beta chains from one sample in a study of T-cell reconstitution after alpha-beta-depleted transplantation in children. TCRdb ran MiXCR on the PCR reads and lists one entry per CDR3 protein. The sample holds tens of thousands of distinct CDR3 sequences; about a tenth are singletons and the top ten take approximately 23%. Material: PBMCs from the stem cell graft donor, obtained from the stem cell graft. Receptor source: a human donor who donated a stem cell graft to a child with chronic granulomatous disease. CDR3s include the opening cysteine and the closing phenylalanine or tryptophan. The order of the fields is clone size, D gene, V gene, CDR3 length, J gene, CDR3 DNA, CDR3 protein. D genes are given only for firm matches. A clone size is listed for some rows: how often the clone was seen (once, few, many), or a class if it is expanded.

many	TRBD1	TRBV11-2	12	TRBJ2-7	TGTGCCAGCAGTTGGACAGGGTCCGAGCAGTACTTC	CASSWTGSEQYF
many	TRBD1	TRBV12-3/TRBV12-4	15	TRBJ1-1	TGTGCCAGCAGTATTAGGACAGGGAAGAACACTGAAGCTTTCTTT	CASSIRTGKNTEAFF
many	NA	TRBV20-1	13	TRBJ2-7	TGCAGTGCTCCCGACTATCCACACTACGAGCAGTACTTC	CSAPDYPHYEQYF
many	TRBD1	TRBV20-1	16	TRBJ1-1	TGCAGTGCTAGGTACCCCCGACAGGGGGTGAACACTGAAGCTTTCTTT	CSARYPRQGVNTEAFF
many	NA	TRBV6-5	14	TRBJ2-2	TGTGCCAGCAGGCTGACAGAGAACACCGGGGAGCTGTTTTTT	CASRLTENTGELFF
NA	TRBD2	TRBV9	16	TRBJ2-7	TGTGCCAGCAGCTCGAGGCGGACTAGCGGCCCCTACGAGCAGTACTTC	CASSSRRTSGPYEQYF
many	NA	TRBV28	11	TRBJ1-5	TGTGCCAGCGGAAGCAATCAGCCCCAGCATTTT	CASGSNQPQHF
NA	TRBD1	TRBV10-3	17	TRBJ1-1	TGTGCCATCAGTGAGTCTCCGACAGGGCCTATGAACACTGAAGCTTTCTTT	CAISESPTGPMNTEAFF
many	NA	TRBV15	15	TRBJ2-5	TGTGCCACCAGCAGTGGGGAACCCTCAAGGGAGACCCAGTACTTC	CATSSGEPSRETQYF
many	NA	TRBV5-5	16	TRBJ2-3	TGTGCCAGCAGCTTGTACGGGACTCTCGGCACAGATACGCAGTATTTT	CASSLYGTLGTDTQYF
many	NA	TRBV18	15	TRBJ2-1	TGTGCCAGCTCACCGATCTCAGGAGTGTCCAATGAGCAGTTCTTC	CASSPISGVSNEQFF
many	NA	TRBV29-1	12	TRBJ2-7	TGCAGCGTTGAACAGTCCTCCTACGAGCAGTACTTC	CSVEQSSYEQYF
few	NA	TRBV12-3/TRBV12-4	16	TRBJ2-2	TGTGCCAGCAGTGGAAAGGCAGGGGAAGGAACCGGGGAGCTGTTTTTT	CASSGKAGEGTGELFF
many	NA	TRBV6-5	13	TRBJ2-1	TGTGCCAGCAAAGGTAGCTCCTACAATGAGCAGTTCTTC	CASKGSSYNEQFF
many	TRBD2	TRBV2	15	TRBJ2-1	TGTGCCAGCAGGGACCCGGGAGGCCCCTACAATGAGCAGTTCTTC	CASRDPGGPYNEQFF
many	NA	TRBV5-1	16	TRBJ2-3	TGCGCCAGCAGCTCCGGCTCGGGACAAAGCACAGATACGCAGTATTTT	CASSSGSGQSTDTQYF
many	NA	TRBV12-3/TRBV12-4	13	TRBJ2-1	TGTGCCAGCAGTCCCAACGGGGGCAATGAGCAGTTCTTC	CASSPNGGNEQFF
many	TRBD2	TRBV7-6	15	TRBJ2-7	TGTGCCAGCAGCTTAGGTAGCGGGGGAACCTACGAGCAGTACTTC	CASSLGSGGTYEQYF
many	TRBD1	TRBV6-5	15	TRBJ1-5	TGTGCCAGCAGTTCCCAACAGGGGATATATCAGCCCCAGCATTTT	CASSSQQGIYQPQHF
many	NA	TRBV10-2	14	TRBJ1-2	TGCGCCAGCAGTGAGGGTGACAGCCCAAAAGGCTACACCTTC	CASSEGDSPKGYTF
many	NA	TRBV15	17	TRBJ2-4	TGTGCCACCAGCAGATCAGGGGCTTATGAAGCCAAAAACATTCAGTACTTC	CATSRSGAYEAKNIQYF
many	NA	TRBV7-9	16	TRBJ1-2	TGTGCCAGCAGCCCCCCCGAGGGGCTAGCTAACTATGGCTACACCTTC	CASSPPEGLANYGYTF
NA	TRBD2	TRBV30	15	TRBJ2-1	TGTGCCTGGGGGAGACTAGCGGGGATTAAGGGTGAGCAGTTCTTC	CAWGRLAGIKGEQFF
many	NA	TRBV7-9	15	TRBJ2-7	TGTGCCAGCAGTGTTAGAAAGAACAGCTCCTACGAGCAGTACTTC	CASSVRKNSSYEQYF
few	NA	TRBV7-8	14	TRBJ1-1	TGTGCCAGCAGCTCACAGCTCCCGAACACTGAAGCTTTCTTT	CASSSQLPNTEAFF
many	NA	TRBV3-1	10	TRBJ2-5	TGTGCCAGCAGTGGCGAGACCCAGTACTTC	CASSGETQYF
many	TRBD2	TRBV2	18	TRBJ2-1	TGTGCCAGCAGTGAAGCGCTTGGCAGGGACTACTCCTACAATGAGCAGTTCTTC	CASSEALGRDYSYNEQFF
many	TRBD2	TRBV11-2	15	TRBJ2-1	TGTGCCAGCAGCAACGGGGGACTAGCGTTAAATGAGCAGTTCTTC	CASSNGGLALNEQFF
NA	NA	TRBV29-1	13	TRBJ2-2	TGCAGCGCTACGACTGGTTCCACCGGGGAGCTGTTTTTT	CSATTGSTGELFF
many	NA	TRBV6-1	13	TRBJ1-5	TGTGCCAGCAGTGGGGGGTCGTATCAGCCCCAGCATTTT	CASSGGSYQPQHF
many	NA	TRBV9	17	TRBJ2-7	TGTGCCAGCAGCGTGAATCGGGACTCGACGAGCGCGTACGAGCAGTACTTC	CASSVNRDSTSAYEQYF
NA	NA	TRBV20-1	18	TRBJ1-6	TGCAGTGCCACCCCGTCGACAGTACTCAGCTCCTATAATTCACCCCTCCACTTT	CSATPSTVLSSYNSPLHF
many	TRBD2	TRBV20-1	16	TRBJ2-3	TGCAGTGCTAGAGAGGAGACTAGCGGTAGCACAGATACGCAGTATTTT	CSAREETSGSTDTQYF
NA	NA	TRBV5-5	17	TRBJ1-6	TGTGCCACCAGCTTCGGGGCCAGGGTCTCTAATAATTCACCCCTCCACTTT	CATSFGARVSNNSPLHF
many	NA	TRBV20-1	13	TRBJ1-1	TGCAGTGCTAGTTCGACAGGGAACACTGAAGCTTTCTTT	CSASSTGNTEAFF
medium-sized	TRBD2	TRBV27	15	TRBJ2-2	TGTGCCAGCACCTATGGGGGGGCGAACACCGGGGAGCTGTTTTTT	CASTYGGANTGELFF
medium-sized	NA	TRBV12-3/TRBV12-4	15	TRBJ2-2	TGTGCCAGCAGTTCCCGGCCCTGGTGGACCGGGGAGCTGTTTTTT	CASSSRPWWTGELFF
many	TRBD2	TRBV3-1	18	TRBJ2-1	TGTGCCAGCAGCCAAGAACGACTAGCGGGGGGGCTCTACAATGAGCAGTTCTTC	CASSQERLAGGLYNEQFF
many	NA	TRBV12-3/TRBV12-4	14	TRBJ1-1	TGTGCCAGCAGACCCCTCTACGGGGTGGCTGAAGCTTTCTTT	CASRPLYGVAEAFF
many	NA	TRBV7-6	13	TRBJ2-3	TGTGCCAGCAGCTTAGAGGCCACAGATACGCAGTATTTT	CASSLEATDTQYF
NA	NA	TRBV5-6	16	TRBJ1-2	TGTGCCAGCAGCCTTCGGAGGGACAAAAATAACTATGGCTACACCTTC	CASSLRRDKNNYGYTF
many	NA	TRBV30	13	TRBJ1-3	TGTGCCTGGGGCAGAAGCTCTGGAAACACCATATATTTT	CAWGRSSGNTIYF
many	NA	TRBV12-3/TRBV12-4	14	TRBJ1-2	TGTGCCAGCAGTCCCGTGGGGGTAAGATATGGCTACACCTTC	CASSPVGVRYGYTF
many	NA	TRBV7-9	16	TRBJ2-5	TGTGCCAGCAGCTTCGGCCATAAAGTATACCAAGAGACCCAGTACTTC	CASSFGHKVYQETQYF
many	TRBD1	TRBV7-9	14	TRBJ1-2	TGTGCCAGCACCTCGACAGGGAGTATCTATGGCTACACCTTC	CASTSTGSIYGYTF
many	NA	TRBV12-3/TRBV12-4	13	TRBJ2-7	TGTGCCAGCAGTTTGGACTTTTCCTACGAGCAGTACTTC	CASSLDFSYEQYF
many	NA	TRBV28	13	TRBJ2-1	TGTGCCAGCACCCCGGAGGAGTACAATGAGCAGTTCTTC	CASTPEEYNEQFF
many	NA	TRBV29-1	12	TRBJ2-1	TGCAGCGTTGAGGTCTGGAACAATGAGCAGTTCTTC	CSVEVWNNEQFF
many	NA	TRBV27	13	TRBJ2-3	TGTGCCAGCAGGGGGTCTGGCACAGATACGCAGTATTTT	CASRGSGTDTQYF
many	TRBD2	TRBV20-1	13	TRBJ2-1	TGCAGTGCTAGAGCGGGAGGTGGAGATGAGCAGTTCTTC	CSARAGGGDEQFF
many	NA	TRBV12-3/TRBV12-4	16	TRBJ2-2	TGTGCCAGCAGTTTAAATCCGTGGGGGTACACCGGGGAGCTGTTTTTT	CASSLNPWGYTGELFF
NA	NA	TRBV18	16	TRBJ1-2	TGTGCCAGCTCACCCAAGTCTGGACGGGCTAGCTATGGCTACACCTTC	CASSPKSGRASYGYTF
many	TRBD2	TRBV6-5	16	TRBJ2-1	TGTGCCAGCAGTTACTCCGATCCGGGGGGGCAGAATGAGCAGTTCTTC	CASSYSDPGGQNEQFF
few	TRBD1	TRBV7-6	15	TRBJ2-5	TGTGCCAGCAGAGCCGGGACAGGGGGCTCTGAGACCCAGTACTTC	CASRAGTGGSETQYF
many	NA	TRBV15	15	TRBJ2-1	TGTGCCACCAGCAGAAATGCCCCTTTAGACAATGAGCAGTTCTTC	CATSRNAPLDNEQFF